This T cell receptor (beta chain) derives from a study of cytomegalovirus exposure and HLA in healthy donors (dated by TCRdb to 2016 to 2017). In terms of the full investigation: According to an earlier analysis of several hundred of the donors, about 179 million T cells yielded 117 million unique TCR beta sequences and about 300 Gb of sequence data. An early release that covered roughly 600 HLA-typed donors contained approximately 300 gigabases of sequencing data and tens of millions of unique TCR sequences. Of the 398 genotyped donors, 81% were placed in the genetic ancestry cluster associated with self-reported Caucasian donors. The aim of the study was to test whether cataloging public T cell receptors could identify signatures of past pathogen exposure. The study profiled the T cell repertoires of around 700 subjects by immunosequencing and related them to cytomegalovirus serostatus. A separate validation cohort of roughly 110 different subjects was used in addition to the 666-subject first cohort. High-throughput TCR immunosequencing, statistical association of individual TCRs with disease status, and machine learning were combined to predict cytomegalovirus infection status. In a later analysis, previously published TCR beta repertoires from 500 to 750 donors were re-analyzed and high-resolution HLA genotyping was added so that TCR occurrence patterns could be studied. In the later analysis, no new phenotypic data were used to find candidate immune exposures; instead, reliance was placed on TCR beta sequences and their occurrence across donors. To decide whether each TCR beta V gene segment behaved as functional or pseudogenic, an earlier analysis of some 580 of the donors relied on high-throughput TCR beta sequencing. Donor age, sex, ethnicity and CMV serostatus were compiled together with the repertoire data. In a later genetic analysis, genome-wide SNP genotypes for about three fifths of the 666 donors were used, and that subset was treated as a discovery cohort. Every repertoire in the discovery cohort had been generated on one and the same sequencing platform. HLA typing covered class I and class II loci at four-digit resolution. The number of donors typed differed by locus, with 629-630 for A, B, C, DRB1 and DQB1, roughly 550 for DQA1, 600 to 610 for DPA1, and approximately 470 for DPB1. A few DR-DQ haplotypes were treated as single units for association and clustering because of strong linkage in the cohort. Among about 400 genotyped donors of the cohort, an average of about 220,000 unique TCR beta nucleotide sequences was sequenced per donor, of which roughly 17% were non-productive. The research as a whole found: A few of the identified cytomegalovirus-associated TCR beta chains were confirmed in vitro to be specific for cytomegalovirus antigens. A later analysis found that TCR association rates varied across HLA loci, with DRB1 alleles showing the most associated TCRs and HLA-C alleles the fewest. A total of 150 to 200 TCR beta chains were listed by the study as associated with cytomegalovirus. Only TCR beta chains were sequenced in this cohort, and the absence of alpha or paired-chain data limited detectable features. Because the 87-base-pair reads could not distinguish some IMGT-functional V segments, including TRBV6-2 and TRBV6-3, those segments were excluded. The presence/absence analyses assumed that sequencing depth was roughly uniform across donors, and that assumption may not be true. It was suggested by the authors that the approach could potentially be generalized to other disease states and immunological phenotypes. V-gene and J-gene trimming of TCR beta chains was associated with a missense DCLRE1C variant in a later genetic analysis, and the association was replicated in an independent cohort. A further reported finding was that TCR beta sequences accurately predicted the HLA-A and HLA-B alleles for most subjects in the first cohort. Linkage disequilibrium might explain the correlated functional status among segregating V segments, but an unknown experimental factor could not be excluded. In an earlier analysis of about 600 of the donors, most TCR beta V segments appeared in productive rearrangements about 87% or about 30% of the time, broadly matching IMGT annotations. According to a later analysis, most CMV-associated TCR beta chains appeared to be HLA-restricted, and the HLA associations seemed to be driven largely by CMV exposure. Because counts were too low, approximately 18 rarely observed V segments, including chromosome 9 orphons, were excluded from the earlier analysis of a few hundred of the donors. Immune exposure information for the cohort was limited to CMV serostatus. HLA typing was unavailable for some donors at each locus, so association tests used only the typed subset. Across donors, most TCR sequences were observed very rarely, whereas some public TCRs were present in many individuals. A later analysis found that HLA-associated TCR beta chains were more clonally expanded and had lower generation probabilities than equally common non-associated chains. A group of highly shared sequence variants was considered likely to be a technical artifact of the sequencing pipeline. A later analysis associated 16,951 TCR beta sequences with specific HLA alleles at a false discovery rate of 0.05. According to a later analysis, parvovirus B19, influenza, CMV and Epstein-Barr virus appeared linked to several top co-occurrence clusters. Compared with the 666-donor mean, donors in an Asian-associated ancestry cluster had fewer N-insertions in productive TCRs, according to a later genetic analysis. Strong co-occurrence of HLA alleles, especially DR and DQ, made assigning TCR associations to individual alleles difficult. The classifier was reported to diagnose cytomegalovirus status with high specificity and sensitivity in both the original cohort and the validation cohort.

For this clone: Its specific antigen is unknown. No qualities accompany the bases; no much larger clone lies one base away.

The cohort consisted of hundreds of healthy bone marrow donors. Cohort members were all nominally healthy when sampled, although unrecorded immune exposures were likely present. The donor was CMV seropositive and belonged to the group of a few hundred seropositive cohort members. A peripheral blood sample was provided by each donor, and peripheral blood mononuclear cells were used for TCR beta sequencing. The Qiagen DNeasy Blood Extraction Kit was used to extract genomic DNA from the blood cell samples. Preparation of the library involved the immunoSEQ multiplex PCR assay. For the multiplex PCR, a mixture combining 60 forward primers for TCR Vbeta segments and 13 reverse primers for TCR Jbeta segments was used. The CDR3 region of rearranged TCR beta genes was amplified from genomic DNA by a multiplex PCR assay. The amplified TCR beta libraries were sequenced on the Illumina HiSeq System as 87-base-pair reads. As for the original processing: A later analysis tallied 80 million to 95 million unique TCR beta chains across the 700 or so repertoires, and some 12 million of those chains were shared by two or more donors. A nearest-neighbor algorithm error-corrected the raw reads and collapsed the reads into unique sequences, merging closely related sequences to remove PCR and sequencing errors. Alignment of CDR3 sequences to IMGT reference sequences was used to assign V, D and J gene segments. For a sequence to be retained, a match of at least six nucleotides to both a V gene segment and a J gene segment was required. Rearrangements were classified as productive when the CDR3 lacked stop codons and remained in frame with V and J, and all other rearrangements were classified as non-productive. Following IMGT convention, CDR3 was defined as the stretch from the second conserved V-encoded cysteine to the conserved J-encoded phenylalanine. The earlier analysis of approximately 500 of the donors excluded sequences that lacked an unambiguous match to a single V gene segment. In an earlier analysis of around 600 of the donors, V segments were called functional above 56.7% productive rearrangements and were called segregating when the between-donor standard deviation exceeded 5%. A statistical classification framework was built to diagnose cytomegalovirus status from the catalog of TCR beta chain sequences. V and J gene assignment, in a later analysis, came from comparing TCR nucleotide sequences with IMGT/GENE-DB human TR gene sequences. In a later analysis, CDR3 sequences and most-parsimonious VDJ recombination scenarios were assigned using the TCRdist pipeline. In a later analysis, each TCR beta chain was defined by its CDR3 amino acid sequence together with its V-gene family, and reads lacking a unique V-gene family were excluded. As a way to deal with suspected cross-contamination and a sequencing artifact, a later analysis dropped hundreds of nucleotide sequences that were highly shared and had low generation probability. A later analysis calculated a clonal expansion index for each public chain from normalized within-repertoire ranks of inferred template counts. A later analysis computed generation probabilities with a VDJ recombination model fitted to out-of-frame rearrangements, and checked the results against IGoR. A later analysis scored TCR-TCR, TCR-HLA and TCR-CMV co-occurrence with hypergeometric tests, applying a repertoire-size bias correction to TCR pairs. In a later analysis, false discovery rates were estimated by permuting HLA or CMV assignments 20 times. In a later analysis, co-occurring TCRs were grouped with DBSCAN, and TCRdist sequence similarity was added when clustering was performed within HLA-allele-positive subsets. Repertoires with fewer than 30,000 or more than 120,000 public chains were left out of co-occurrence clustering, as were a handful of repertoires with anomalous nucleotide sharing. Sourced from immuneACCESS, this table was stored by TCRdb with only in-frame sequences that have V and J called. A share of the clones is absent; for the studies checked, an unresolved V gene accounts for under half, and the remainder has no known explanation. From that table come the V and J calls and clone size; the DNA was used to work out D and trimming. The sample contains under 150,000 clones, roughly 80% of them found a single time. The ten top clones hold approximately 8.1% of the sample.

The CDR3 measures 13 amino acids from cysteine to phenylalanine. Only the CDR3 part of the read is kept: 39 bases, read in frame from the first base. V is shortened by 2 bases, J by 3 bases, and the region joining them spans 8 bases. CDR1 and CDR2 (GTSNPN, SVGIG) derive from the germline V gene (reference sequence). The sample consisted of PBMCs. The chain uses TRBV30 and TRBJ1-5; the D gene is possibly TRBD1, with 5 bases matching. The receptor comes from a woman aged 45-65 years in good health and CMV-seropositive. The nucleotide sequence reads as follows: TGTGCCTGGAGTACGGGGGTCAATCAGCCCCAGCATTTT. Translated, this is CAWSTGVNQPQHF.